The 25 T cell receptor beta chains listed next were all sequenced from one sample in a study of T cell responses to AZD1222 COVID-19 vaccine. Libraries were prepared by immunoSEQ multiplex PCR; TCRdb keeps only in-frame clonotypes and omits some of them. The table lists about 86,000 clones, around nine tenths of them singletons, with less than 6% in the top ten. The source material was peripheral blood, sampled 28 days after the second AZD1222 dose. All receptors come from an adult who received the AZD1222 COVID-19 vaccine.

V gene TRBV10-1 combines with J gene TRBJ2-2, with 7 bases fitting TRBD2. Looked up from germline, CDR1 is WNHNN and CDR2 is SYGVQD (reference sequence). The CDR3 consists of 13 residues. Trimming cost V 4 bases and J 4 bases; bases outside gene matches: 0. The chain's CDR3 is CASSGGGTGELFF. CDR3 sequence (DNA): TGCGCCAGCAGTGGCGGGGGCACCGGGGAGCTGTTTTTT.

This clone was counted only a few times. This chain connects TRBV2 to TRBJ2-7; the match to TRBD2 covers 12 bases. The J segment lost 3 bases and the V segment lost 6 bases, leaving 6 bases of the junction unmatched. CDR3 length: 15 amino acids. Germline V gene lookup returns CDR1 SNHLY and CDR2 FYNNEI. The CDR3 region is CASRGTSGLNYEQYV. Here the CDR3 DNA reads TGTGCCAGCAGGGGGACTAGCGGGCTAAACTACGAGCAGTACGTC.

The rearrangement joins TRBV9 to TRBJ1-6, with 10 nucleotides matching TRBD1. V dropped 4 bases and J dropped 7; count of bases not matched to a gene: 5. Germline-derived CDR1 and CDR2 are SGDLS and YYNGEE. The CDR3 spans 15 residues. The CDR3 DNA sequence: TGTGCCAGCAGCCCCCGACAGGGGGCAAATTCACCCCTCCACTTT. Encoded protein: CASSPRQGANSPLHF.

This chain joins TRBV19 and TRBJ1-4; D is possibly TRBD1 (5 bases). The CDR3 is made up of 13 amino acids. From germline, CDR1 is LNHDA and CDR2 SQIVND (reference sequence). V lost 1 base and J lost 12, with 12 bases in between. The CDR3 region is CASSIAEGFQLFF. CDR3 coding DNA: TGTGCCAGTAGTATAGCGGAGGGGTTTCAACTGTTTTTT.

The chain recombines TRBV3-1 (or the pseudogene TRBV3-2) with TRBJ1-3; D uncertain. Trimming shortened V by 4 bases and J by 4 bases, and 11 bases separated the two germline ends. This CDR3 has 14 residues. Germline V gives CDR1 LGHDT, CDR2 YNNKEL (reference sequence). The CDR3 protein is CASSPDVTGNTIYF. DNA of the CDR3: TGTGCCAGCAGCCCCGATGTCACAGGAAACACCATATATTTT.

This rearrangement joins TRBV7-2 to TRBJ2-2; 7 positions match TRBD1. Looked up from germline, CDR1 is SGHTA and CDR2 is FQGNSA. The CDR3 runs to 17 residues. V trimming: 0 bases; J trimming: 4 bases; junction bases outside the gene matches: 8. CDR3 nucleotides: TGTGCCAGCAGCTTAGCGGGTGTAGGGGGCAGCACCGGGGAGCTGTTTTTT. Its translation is CASSLAGVGGSTGELFF.

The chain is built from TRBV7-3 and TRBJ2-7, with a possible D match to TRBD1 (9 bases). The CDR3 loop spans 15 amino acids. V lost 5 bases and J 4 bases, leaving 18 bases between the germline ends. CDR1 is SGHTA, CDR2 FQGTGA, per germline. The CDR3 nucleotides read TGTGCCAGCAGCCCCGGGGGGGGACAGGGTTACGAGCAGTACTTC. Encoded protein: CASSPGGGQGYEQYF.

CDR3 residues: CASSSIGGRTGVSNEQFF. CDR3 nucleotides: TGTGCCAGCAGTTCCATTGGAGGGAGGACAGGGGTATCCAATGAGCAGTTCTTC. The chain uses TRBV27 and TRBJ2-1, with 9 bases matching TRBD1. There are 18 residues in the CDR3. Germline values: CDR1 MNHEY, CDR2 SMNVEV (reference sequence). V dropped 4 bases and J dropped 6; count of bases not matched to a gene: 16.

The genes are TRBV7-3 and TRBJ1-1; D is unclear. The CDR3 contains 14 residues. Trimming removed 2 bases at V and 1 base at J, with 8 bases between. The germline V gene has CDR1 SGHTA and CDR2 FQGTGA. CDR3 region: CASSLLGGNTEAFF. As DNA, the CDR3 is TGTGCCAGCAGCTTACTGGGAGGGAACACTGAAGCTTTCTTT.

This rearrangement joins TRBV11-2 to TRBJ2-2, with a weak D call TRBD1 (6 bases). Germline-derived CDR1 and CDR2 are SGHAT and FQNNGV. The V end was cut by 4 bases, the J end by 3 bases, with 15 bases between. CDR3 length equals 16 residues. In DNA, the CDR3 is TGTGCCAGCAGCTCCTCACAGGGATGGGACACCGGGGAGCTGTTTTTT. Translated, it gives CASSSSQGWDTGELFF.

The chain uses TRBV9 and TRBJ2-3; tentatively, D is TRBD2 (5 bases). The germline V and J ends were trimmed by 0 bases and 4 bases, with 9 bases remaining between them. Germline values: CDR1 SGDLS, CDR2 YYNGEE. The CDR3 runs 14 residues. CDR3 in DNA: TGTGCCAGCAGCGTAGGCCCGGGGTCAGATACGCAGTATTTT. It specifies CASSVGPGSDTQYF.

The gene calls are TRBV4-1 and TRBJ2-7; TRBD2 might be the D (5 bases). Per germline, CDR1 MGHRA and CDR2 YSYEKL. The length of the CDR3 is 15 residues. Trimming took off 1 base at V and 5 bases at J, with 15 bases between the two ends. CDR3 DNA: TGCGCCAGCAGCCAAGTGGTACGAGGGTTCGACGAGCAGTACTTC. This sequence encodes CASSQVVRGFDEQYF.

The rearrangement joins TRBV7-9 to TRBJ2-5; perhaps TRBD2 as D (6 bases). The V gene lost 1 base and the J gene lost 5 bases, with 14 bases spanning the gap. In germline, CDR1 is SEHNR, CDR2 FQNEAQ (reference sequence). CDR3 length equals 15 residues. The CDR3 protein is CASSLGGGPSETQYF. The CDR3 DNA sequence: TGTGCCAGCAGCTTAGGGGGAGGTCCTTCGGAGACCCAGTACTTC.

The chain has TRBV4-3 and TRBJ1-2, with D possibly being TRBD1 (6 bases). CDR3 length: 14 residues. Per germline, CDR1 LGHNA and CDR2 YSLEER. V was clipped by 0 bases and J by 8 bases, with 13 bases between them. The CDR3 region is CASSQDRAGDGYTF. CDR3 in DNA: TGCGCCAGCAGCCAAGATAGGGCAGGGGACGGCTACACCTTC.

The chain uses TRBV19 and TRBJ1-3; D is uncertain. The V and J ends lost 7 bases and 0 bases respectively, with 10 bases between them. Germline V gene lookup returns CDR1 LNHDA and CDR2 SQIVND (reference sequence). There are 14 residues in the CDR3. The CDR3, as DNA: TGTGCCAGTAACCCCGACCCCTCTGGAAACACCATATATTTT. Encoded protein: CASNPDPSGNTIYF.

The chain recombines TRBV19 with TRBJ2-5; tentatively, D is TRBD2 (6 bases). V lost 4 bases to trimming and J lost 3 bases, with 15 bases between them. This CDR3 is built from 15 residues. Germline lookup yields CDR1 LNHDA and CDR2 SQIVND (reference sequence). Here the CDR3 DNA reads TGTGCCAGTAGTACCCGGGGGACGATCAAAGAGACCCAGTACTTC. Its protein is CASSTRGTIKETQYF.

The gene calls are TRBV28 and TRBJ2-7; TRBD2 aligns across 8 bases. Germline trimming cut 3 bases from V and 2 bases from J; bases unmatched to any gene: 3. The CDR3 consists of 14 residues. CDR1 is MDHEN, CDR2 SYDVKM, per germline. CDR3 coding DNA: TGTGCCAGCAGTTTCTCGGGGGGGGCCTACGAGCAGTACTTC. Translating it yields CASSFSGGAYEQYF.

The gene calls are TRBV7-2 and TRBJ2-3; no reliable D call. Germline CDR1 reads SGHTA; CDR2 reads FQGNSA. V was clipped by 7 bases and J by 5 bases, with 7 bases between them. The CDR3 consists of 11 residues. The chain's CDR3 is CASTLGDTQYF. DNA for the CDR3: TGTGCCAGCACCCTGGGAGATACGCAGTATTTT.

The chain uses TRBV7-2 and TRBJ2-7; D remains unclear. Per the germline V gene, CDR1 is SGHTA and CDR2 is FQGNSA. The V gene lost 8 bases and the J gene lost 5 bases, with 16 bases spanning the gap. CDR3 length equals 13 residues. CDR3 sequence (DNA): TGTGCCAGCTGTTTGGTAGAAAACCACGAGCAGTACTTC. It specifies CASCLVENHEQYF.

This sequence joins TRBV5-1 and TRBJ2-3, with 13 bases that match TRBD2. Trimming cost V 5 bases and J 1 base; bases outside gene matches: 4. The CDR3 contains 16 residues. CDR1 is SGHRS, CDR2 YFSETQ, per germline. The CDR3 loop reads CASREGLAGGTDTQYF. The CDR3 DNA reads TGCGCCAGCAGGGAAGGACTAGCGGGGGGCACAGATACGCAGTATTTT.

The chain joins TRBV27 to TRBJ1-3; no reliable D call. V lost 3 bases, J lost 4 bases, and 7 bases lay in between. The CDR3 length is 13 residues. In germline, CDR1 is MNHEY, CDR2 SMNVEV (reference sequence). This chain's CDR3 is CASSFNGGNTIYF. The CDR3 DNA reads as TGTGCCAGCAGTTTTAATGGAGGAAACACCATATATTTT.

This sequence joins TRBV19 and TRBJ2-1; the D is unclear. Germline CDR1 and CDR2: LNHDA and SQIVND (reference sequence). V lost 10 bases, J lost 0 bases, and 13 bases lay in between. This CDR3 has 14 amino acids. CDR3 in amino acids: CATRLASSYNEQFF. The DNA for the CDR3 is TGTGCCACGCGGTTGGCTAGCTCCTACAATGAGCAGTTCTTC. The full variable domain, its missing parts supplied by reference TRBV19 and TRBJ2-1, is DGGITQSPKYLFRKEGQNVTLSCEQNLNHDAMYWYRQDPGQGLRLIYYSQIVNDFQKGDIAEGYSVSREKKESFPLTVTSAQKNPTAFYLCATRLASSYNEQFFGPGTRLTVL.

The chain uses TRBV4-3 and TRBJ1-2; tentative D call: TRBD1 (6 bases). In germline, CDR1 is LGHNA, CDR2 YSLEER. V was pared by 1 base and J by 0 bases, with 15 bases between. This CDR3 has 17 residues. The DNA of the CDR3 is TGCGCCAGCAGCCAAGGGGACACCAGGGCCCCTAACTATGGCTACACCTTC. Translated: CASSQGDTRAPNYGYTF.

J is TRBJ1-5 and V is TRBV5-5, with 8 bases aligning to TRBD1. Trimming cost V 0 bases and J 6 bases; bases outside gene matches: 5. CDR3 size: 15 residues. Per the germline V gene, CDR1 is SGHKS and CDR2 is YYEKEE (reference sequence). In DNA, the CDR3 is TGTGCCAGCAGCTTGGGACAGGGGCTGAGTCAGCCCCAGCATTTT. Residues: CASSLGQGLSQPQHF.

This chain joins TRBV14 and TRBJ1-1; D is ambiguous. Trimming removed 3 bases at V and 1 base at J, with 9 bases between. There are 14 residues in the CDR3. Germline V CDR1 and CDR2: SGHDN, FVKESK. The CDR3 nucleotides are TGTGCCAGCAGCCATCCCGACAAGAACACTGAAGCTTTCTTT. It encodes CASSHPDKNTEAFF.